This T cell receptor (beta chain) was documented in a study of blood T cell repertoires in COVID-19. In the original analysis: Reference gene primer amplification gave estimated nucleated cell counts. Generated by immunoSEQ multiplex PCR, the TCRdb table keeps only in-frame clones and is missing some. D and trimming were read from the DNA, whereas the V and J calls and clone size are those reported in that table. This table holds 210,000 or so clones, around 80% found once. With 1 base removed from V and 4 bases from J, the gap between germline ends came to 11 bases. CDR3 size: 14 residues. Germline loops: CDR1 SGHRS, CDR2 YFSETQ.

The V gene is TRBV5-1, the J gene TRBJ1-1; TRBD1 is a possible D gene (6 bases). The receptor comes from a middle-aged woman with acute or convalescent COVID-19. The source material was peripheral blood. The CDR3 loop reads CASSLFQGTTEAFF. Here the CDR3 DNA reads TGCGCCAGCAGCTTGTTTCAGGGGACCACTGAAGCTTTCTTT.